These T cell receptor beta chains were read from a single sample in a study of spatial heterogeneity in lung cancer. TCRdb re-derived calls from the 5' RACE reads in MiXCR, one entry per CDR3 protein. In the table there are almost 75,000 distinct CDR3 sequences, 13% of which are singletons. The sample here was PBMCs, taken at surgery. These receptors originate from a male donor with early-stage non-small cell lung cancer. The CDR3 runs from the conserved cysteine through the conserved F or W. D genes are given only for firm matches. Part of the rows lack a size; the others show once, few, many or a class for expanded clones.

CDR3,DNA,V,size,D,J
CASSSGTPSEQYF,TGTGCCAGCAGTTCCGGGACTCCCAGCGAGCAGTACTTC,TRBV6-6,few,.,TRBJ2-7
CASSVGTGGFGSPLHF,TGTGCCAGCAGTGTGGGGACAGGGGGCTTCGGATCACCCCTCCACTTT,TRBV6-2/TRBV6-3,few,TRBD1,TRBJ1-6
CASRSGGYEQYF,TGTGCCAGCAGGTCAGGGGGGTACGAGCAGTACTTC,TRBV6-6,.,.,TRBJ2-7
CASSLGTGAHSGANVLTF,TGTGCCAGCAGCTTAGGAACAGGGGCCCACTCTGGGGCCAACGTCCTGACTTTC,TRBV7-9,.,TRBD1,TRBJ2-6
CASSEDWVAEAFF,TGTGCCAGCAGTGAAGATTGGGTCGCTGAAGCTTTCTTT,TRBV2,few,.,TRBJ1-1
CAINEGNTGELFF,TGTGCCATCAATGAGGGGAACACCGGGGAGCTGTTTTTT,TRBV10-3,many,.,TRBJ2-2
CSVVAWRNTEAFF,TGCAGCGTTGTTGCTTGGAGGAACACTGAAGCTTTCTTT,TRBV29-1,few,.,TRBJ1-1
CASSLAYTDTQYF,TGTGCCAGCAGCTTAGCGTACACAGATACGCAGTATTTT,TRBV7-2,many,.,TRBJ2-3
CASSLERGGEKLFF,TGCGCCAGCAGCTTGGAAAGAGGTGGGGAAAAACTGTTTTTT,TRBV5-1,.,.,TRBJ1-4
CASSAGTLYGYTF,TGTGCCAGCAGCGCCGGGACACTCTATGGCTACACCTTC,TRBV9,.,.,TRBJ1-2